Following are 2 T cell receptor beta chains from one sample sequenced in a study of read filtering for tumor transcriptome and immune sequencing. From 300 to 400 ng of RNA, a library with molecular barcoded alpha/delta and beta/gamma adaptors was made. From the reads, TCRdb called clonotypes with MiXCR, one entry per CDR3 protein. Here the sample spans tens of thousands of distinct CDR3 sequences, approximately 20% being singletons. The sample comprised a population of CD138-negative cells sorted from bone marrow. These receptors came from a donor aged 40 or older with multiple myeloma.

This clonotype was counted at least ten times. The chain's CDR3 is CASSSPGGSNEQFF. CDR3 sequence (DNA): TGTGCCAGCAGTTCCCCGGGTGGAAGCAATGAGCAGTTCTTC. The chain joins TRBV11-1 to TRBJ2-1; D call uncertain. Germline loops: CDR1 SGHAT, CDR2 FQDESV (reference sequence). CDR3 size: 14 residues. Trimming stripped 6 bases from V and 6 bases from J, with 15 bases between.

In its sample, this clonotype was seen many times. A read error may account for a junction end that differs from germline. The chain combines TRBV24-1 with TRBJ2-1; 13 bases match TRBD2. There are 16 residues in the CDR3. Germline V gives CDR1 KGHDR, CDR2 SFDVKD. CDR3 nucleotide sequence: TGTGCCGCCAGTGATTTGGGGACTAGCGGGACCTATGAGCAGTTCTTC. Translation gives CAASDLGTSGTYEQFF.